Each of the 15 T cell receptor beta chains below was sequenced from the same sample in a study of CD4+ T cells in melanoma. This table comes from immunoSEQ multiplex PCR, and its TCRdb copy is limited to in-frame clones, with some not included. This table has some 110,000 clones, 80% to 95% appearing once. The sequencing sample was made of peripheral blood. The source of these receptors is a human donor with melanoma.

The gene calls are TRBV2 and TRBJ2-5; D is possibly TRBD1 or TRBD2 (6 bases each). In germline, CDR1 is SNHLY, CDR2 FYNNEI. V was shortened by 5 bases and J by 5 bases, with 18 bases between the two germline ends. CDR3 length: 15 residues. As DNA, the CDR3 is TGTGCCAGCAGTTGGGGGGCTGCGGGGTACGAGACCCAGTACTTC. Translated, it gives CASSWGAAGYETQYF.

This clone is medium-sized within its sample. The rearrangement uses TRBV6-5 and TRBJ2-4; D gene uncertain. The CDR3 has 13 residues. CDR1 is MNHEY, CDR2 SVGAGI, per germline. The germline V and J ends were trimmed by 6 bases and 2 bases, with 8 bases remaining between them. The CDR3 DNA sequence: TGTGCCAGCAGCCTGTCAACCAAAAACATTCAGTACTTC. It specifies CASSLSTKNIQYF.

The V and J genes are TRBV6-1 and TRBJ1-4; weak D call: TRBD1 (6 bases). The V gene lost 7 bases and the J gene lost 6 bases, with 12 bases spanning the gap. The CDR3 sequence is 13 residues long. Germline V gene sequence: CDR1 MNHNS, CDR2 SASEGT. The CDR3 here is CASNDRFHEKLFF. In DNA, the CDR3 is TGTGCCAGCAACGACAGGTTCCATGAAAAACTGTTTTTT.

This sequence joins TRBV6-5 and TRBJ2-1; D is possibly TRBD2 (7 bases). The CDR3 is 16 amino acids. The germline gives CDR1 MNHEY, CDR2 SVGAGI. Trimming stripped 4 bases from V and 4 bases from J, with 17 bases between. CDR3 sequence (DNA): TGTGCCAGCAGTTGGGCTAGGGAGGGGGGTTACAATGAGCAGTTCTTC. Encoded protein: CASSWAREGGYNEQFF.

The genes are TRBV28 and TRBJ2-6, with D hard to call. CDR1 MDHEN and CDR2 SYDVKM come from the germline V gene. The CDR3 is made up of 15 amino acids. Trimming stripped 1 base from V and 0 bases from J, with 4 bases between. CDR3 loop: CASSLSLSGANVLTF. The CDR3 coding sequence is TGTGCCAGCAGTTTATCCCTCTCTGGGGCCAACGTCCTGACTTTC. Looking up the rest from reference TRBV28 and TRBJ2-6 gives the full variable domain: DVKVTQSSRYLVKRTGEKVFLECVQDMDHENMFWYRQDPGLGLRLIYFSYDVKMKEKGDIPEGYSVSREKKERFSLILESASTNQTSMYLCASSLSLSGANVLTFGAGSRLTVL.

This chain connects TRBV28 to TRBJ1-2; 10 bases line up with TRBD1. CDR1 is MDHEN, CDR2 SYDVKM, per germline. The CDR3 contains 13 residues. Germline trimming cut 5 bases from V and 7 bases from J; bases unmatched to any gene: 4. DNA of the CDR3: TGTGCCAGCAGTGGGGGACAGGGGCGTGGCTACACCTTC. This encodes CASSGGQGRGYTF.

This sequence joins TRBV11-2 and TRBJ2-2; D call uncertain. With 6 bases removed from V and 1 base from J, the gap between germline ends came to 6 bases. Germline CDR1 reads SGHAT; CDR2 reads FQNNGV. CDR3 length equals 13 residues. The CDR3 reads CASRAENTGELFF. CDR3 DNA: TGTGCCAGCAGGGCAGAGAACACCGGGGAGCTGTTTTTT.

V gene TRBV6-1 combines with J gene TRBJ1-3; a possible D gene is TRBD1 (6 bases). The CDR3 extends over 16 amino acids. Trimming pared 0 bases from V and 4 bases from J, leaving 13 bases between. Looked up from germline, CDR1 is MNHNS and CDR2 is SASEGT. CDR3 in DNA: TGTGCCAGCAGTGAAGCGCTGGGGGCTGGGGGAAACACCATATATTTT. Translation gives CASSEALGAGGNTIYF.

The V and J genes are TRBV7-9 and TRBJ1-2; tentatively, D is TRBD1 (5 bases). The CDR3 covers 15 residues. Germline CDR1 reads SEHNR; CDR2 reads FQNEAQ (reference sequence). V gave up 3 bases and J gave up 8 bases, with 19 bases separating them. The CDR3 protein is CASSLSAGSTGGYTF. CDR3 nucleotide sequence: TGTGCCAGCAGCTTGAGTGCAGGGAGCACGGGAGGCTACACCTTC. The full variable domain, its missing parts supplied by reference TRBV7-9 and TRBJ1-2, is DTGVSQNPRHKITKRGQNVTFRCDPISEHNRLYWYRQTLGQGPEFLTYFQNEAQLEKSRLLSDRFSAERPKGSFSTLEIQRTEQGDSAMYLCASSLSAGSTGGYTFGSGTRLTVV.

The chain uses TRBV23-1 and TRBJ2-7, with a tentative D call TRBD1 (6 bases). TRBV23-1 is treated as an ORF (open reading frame) with a function not yet certain. Trimming stripped 0 bases from V and 6 bases from J, with 15 bases between. CDR3 size: 15 residues. The CDR3 DNA is TGCGCCAGCAGTCAATCGGCCACAGGGTTTGCCGAGCAGTACTTC. This sequence encodes CASSQSATGFAEQYF.

The rearrangement joins TRBV11-3 to TRBJ2-3; D not resolved. The germline V gene has CDR1 SGHNT and CDR2 YENEEA. CDR3 length equals 14 residues. Trimming cost V 4 bases and J 1 base, with 9 bases left between them. In DNA, the CDR3 is TGTGCCAGCAGCTCCACCCCCCGCACAGATACGCAGTATTTT. This translates into CASSSTPRTDTQYF.

This clone appeared a single time. The chain is built from TRBV7-2 and TRBJ1-5, with D unresolved. This CDR3 spans 13 amino acids. The V end was cut by 3 bases, the J end by 7 bases, with 10 bases between. Germline V gives CDR1 SGHTA, CDR2 FQGNSA. The CDR3 here is CASSFSARQPQHF. CDR3 DNA: TGTGCCAGCAGCTTTTCCGCACGGCAGCCCCAGCATTTT.

The gene calls are TRBV7-9 and TRBJ2-3; D is perhaps TRBD1 (5 bases). Trimming cost V 4 bases and J 2 bases, with 13 bases left between them. There are 15 residues in the CDR3. From germline, CDR1 is SEHNR and CDR2 FQNEAQ (reference sequence). The CDR3 DNA sequence: TGTGCCAGCAGCTCAGGGATGATGGCCACAGATACGCAGTATTTT. Translating gives CASSSGMMATDTQYF.

This clone occurred once. The chain joins TRBV14 to TRBJ2-5, with D possibly being TRBD1 (6 bases). The V end was cut by 1 base, the J end by 5 bases, with 17 bases between. The germline V gene has CDR1 SGHDN and CDR2 FVKESK. CDR3 size: 16 residues. DNA of the CDR3: TGTGCCAGCAGCCAAGCTAACAGGGTCACGGATGAGACCCAGTACTTC. It encodes CASSQANRVTDETQYF.

CDR3 DNA: TGTGCCAGCAGCTCCAGACTAGAGGGGTTCAATGAGCAGTTCTTC. Its protein product is CASSSRLEGFNEQFF. The chain has TRBV5-4 and TRBJ2-1; possible D gene TRBD2, 6 bases. Germline CDR1 is SGHNT and CDR2 is YYREEE (reference sequence). V lost 3 bases and J 6 bases, leaving 16 bases between the germline ends. The CDR3 runs 15 residues. Using reference TRBV5-4 and TRBJ2-1 for the parts outside the CDR3, the full variable domain is ETGVTQSPTHLIKTRGQQVTLRCSSQSGHNTVSWYQQALGQGPQFIFQYYREEENGRGNFPPRFSGLQFPNYSSELNVNALELDDSALYLCASSSRLEGFNEQFFGPGTRLTVL.